This passage covers 10 T cell receptor beta chains from one sample sequenced in a study of T cell responses to AZD1222 COVID-19 vaccine. TCRdb's copy holds only in-frame clones and misses some; the assay was immunoSEQ multiplex PCR. Of roughly 180,000 clones in the sample, around 91% were seen once. The input for sequencing was peripheral blood, taken on day 0 of AZD1222 vaccination. The origin of the receptors is an adult in good health.

This chain joins TRBV30 and TRBJ2-3; 8 nucleotides line up with TRBD1. V shed 1 base and J 0 bases; nucleotides not matched to a gene: 3. The CDR3 is 15 amino acids. From germline, CDR1 is GTSNPN and CDR2 SVGIG (reference sequence). The CDR3 nucleotides are TGTGCCTGGAGTGACAGGGGGACGAGCACAGATACGCAGTATTTT. This encodes CAWSDRGTSTDTQYF.

V is TRBV7-9 and J is TRBJ2-1, with 11 bases fitting TRBD1. CDR1 and CDR2 from the germline V gene are SEHNR and FQNEAQ (reference sequence). The trim removed 4 bases at V and 8 bases at J, leaving 10 bases unmatched. This CDR3 has 16 residues. The CDR3 loop reads CASSSRRDRGFHEQFF. The CDR3 nucleotides read TGTGCCAGCAGCTCAAGAAGGGACAGGGGGTTCCATGAGCAGTTCTTC.

The gene calls are TRBV5-1 and TRBJ2-1, with D unclear. CDR1 and CDR2 from the germline V gene are SGHRS and YFSETQ. Trimming removed 0 bases at V and 7 bases at J, with 5 bases between. This CDR3 spans 12 amino acids. The CDR3 nucleotides are TGCGCCAGCAGCTTGGAAAGTAATGAGCAGTTCTTC. Its translation: CASSLESNEQFF.

The genes are TRBV11-1 and TRBJ2-7; TRBD1 matches 8 bases. The length of the CDR3 is 15 residues. Germline V gives CDR1 SGHAT, CDR2 FQDESV (reference sequence). V shed 2 bases and J 4 bases; nucleotides not matched to a gene: 7. The CDR3 is CASSLSGTGVYEQYV. The CDR3 nucleotides are TGTGCCAGCAGCTTATCGGGGACAGGCGTTTACGAGCAGTACGTC.

The chain recombines TRBV7-2 with TRBJ2-7, with 11 bases identical to TRBD2. CDR1 and CDR2 from the germline V gene are SGHTA and FQGNSA. CDR3 length: 16 amino acids. Trimming at V came to 5 bases and at J to 4 bases, leaving 10 bases not matched to a gene. This chain's CDR3 is CASSPRLAGLTYEQYF. The CDR3 bases are TGTGCCAGCAGCCCAAGACTAGCGGGGCTCACTTACGAGCAGTACTTC.

J is TRBJ1-5 and V is TRBV27; no clear D. CDR3 length equals 14 residues. Trimming stripped 6 bases from V and 7 bases from J, with 16 bases between. Germline V gene lookup returns CDR1 MNHEY and CDR2 SMNVEV (reference sequence). DNA of the CDR3: TGTGCCAGCAGATTAACCAAAGGAGGGCAGCCCCAGCATTTT. It codes for CASRLTKGGQPQHF.

The J gene is TRBJ2-5, the V gene TRBV7-6; D gene ambiguous. There are 16 residues in the CDR3. CDR1 is SGHVS and CDR2 is FNYEAQ in the germline V gene. Deletions cut 5 bases from V and 1 base from J, with 17 bases between. CDR3 in amino acids: CASSLHSTETQETQYF. The CDR3 DNA is TGTGCCAGCAGCCTACACTCTACTGAGACCCAAGAGACCCAGTACTTC.

A single count supports this clone. CDR3 nucleotide sequence: TGTGCCAGCAGCTTAGACCGCCAGCCCGGGGAGCTGTTTTTT. Amino acids: CASSLDRQPGELFF. V and J are TRBV7-9 and TRBJ2-2; the D is unclear. The CDR3 length is 14 residues. CDR1 SEHNR and CDR2 FQNEAQ come from the germline V gene (reference sequence). With 1 base removed from V and 6 bases from J, the gap between germline ends came to 9 bases.

This chain uses TRBV6-5 with TRBJ2-5; D not resolved. Deletions cut 2 bases from V and 2 bases from J, with 6 bases between. This CDR3 is built from 13 residues. CDR1 and CDR2 (germline): MNHEY, SVGAGI. The CDR3 DNA reads as TGTGCCAGCAGTTACGGGCGGCAAGAGACCCAGTACTTC. It codes for CASSYGRQETQYF.

This clone has a single count. The gene calls are TRBV6-5 and TRBJ2-7, with D perhaps matching TRBD1 or TRBD2 (5 bases each). V shed 7 bases and J shed 3 bases, with 16 bases lying between them. The CDR3 spans 14 residues. Germline CDR1 is MNHEY and CDR2 is SVGAGI. CDR3 sequence (DNA): TGTGCCAGCACCCTCGAGGGGCGGATCTACGAGCAGTACGTC. As protein: CASTLEGRIYEQYV.